Shown below are 26 T cell receptor beta chains from a single sample sequenced in a study of vaccination effects on CD4 cells after COVID-19. For these receptors, no antigen is known. Peptide-pool stimulation followed by sequencing identified expanded antigen-specific CD4+ clonotypes in the ViraFEST assay. An approximately nine-day culture period preceded the isolation of CD4+ T cells. Nucleocapsid antibody tests were negative, and the vaccine recipients had no prior SARS-CoV-2 infection. Sequencing used immunoSEQ multiplex PCR; TCRdb keeps in-frame clones, though not all of them. The repertoire holds under 55,000 clones, approximately 75% seen once, with 5% to 6.5% in the top ten. This specimen was CD4+ T cells from PBMCs cultured with HCoV-OC43 spike peptides, taken before COVID-19 vaccination. Regarding subset: HCoV-OC43 spike overlapping peptide pool stimulation. These receptor sequences come from a human donor who received a COVID-19 vaccine.

The chain combines TRBV7-9 with TRBJ1-6; no definite D call. V was pared by 1 base and J by 7 bases, with 8 bases between. The CDR3 is made up of 14 amino acids. Germline V gives CDR1 SEHNR, CDR2 FQNEAQ (reference sequence). The CDR3 bases are TGTGCCAGCAGCTTAGAGGCCTTGAATTCACCCCTCCACTTT. It translates to CASSLEALNSPLHF.

This clone was observed a handful of times. V gene TRBV2 combines with J gene TRBJ1-5, with TRBD1 matching 7 bases. Per germline, CDR1 SNHLY and CDR2 FYNNEI. J gave up 4 bases and V 2 bases, and 11 bases lay outside the gene matches. This CDR3 comprises 17 residues. CDR3 sequence: CASSERIKTGLNQPQHF. CDR3 DNA sequence: TGTGCCAGCAGTGAACGGATAAAGACAGGGTTGAATCAGCCCCAGCATTTT.

A few counts support this clone. The chain employs TRBV5-4 and TRBJ2-3; the D is unclear. Germline V gene data show CDR1 as SGHNT and CDR2 as YYREEE (reference sequence). The CDR3 runs 13 residues. Between the trimmed V and J ends, which lost 4 bases and 3 bases, there was a span of 9 bases. CDR3: CASSKDPTDTQYF. The CDR3 nucleotides read TGTGCCAGCAGCAAAGATCCAACAGATACGCAGTATTTT.

This chain connects TRBV14 to TRBJ1-6, with 7 bases lining up with TRBD1. The CDR3 has 17 amino acids. Germline-derived CDR1 and CDR2 are SGHDN and FVKESK. J gave up 2 bases and V 1 base, and 5 bases lay outside the gene matches. This CDR3 is CASSQGFRGTYNSPLHF. The CDR3, as DNA: TGTGCCAGCAGCCAAGGTTTCAGGGGGACCTATAATTCACCCCTCCACTTT.

V is TRBV4-3 and J is TRBJ2-3, with 7 bases that match TRBD2. The V gene's germline CDR1 is LGHNA and CDR2 YSLEER. V lost 3 bases to trimming and J lost 4 bases; unmatched junction nucleotides: 13. This CDR3 comprises 17 residues. The DNA for the CDR3 is TGCGCCAGCAGCCACGAGGGGTCTAGCGGAGGCCCAGATACGCAGTATTTT. Translated, it gives CASSHEGSSGGPDTQYF.

This clone was seen only a few times. J is TRBJ2-1 and V is TRBV10-2, with no clear D. Trimming took 10 bases from V and 6 from J, leaving 22 bases between them. This CDR3 spans 15 amino acids. CDR1 is WSHSY and CDR2 is SAAADI in the germline V gene. The CDR3 protein is CATSRDRDGRNEQFF. CDR3 nucleotide sequence: TGCGCCACCTCCCGAGACCGCGACGGTCGCAATGAGCAGTTCTTC.

This clone was observed a few times. The chain carries TRBV4-1 and TRBJ2-5, with unresolved D. V lost 4 bases and J 4 bases, leaving 10 bases between the germline ends. Germline lookup yields CDR1 MGHRA and CDR2 YSYEKL. The CDR3 spans 13 residues. This CDR3 reads CASSLRNRETQYF. CDR3 in DNA: TGCGCCAGCAGCCTCAGAAATCGAGAGACCCAGTACTTC.

This chain joins TRBV29-1 and TRBJ1-1; TRBD1 is a possible D gene (6 bases). The CDR3 covers 13 residues. The V end lost 2 bases, the J end lost 4 bases, and 11 bases lay between the germline ends. In germline, CDR1 is SQVTM, CDR2 ANQGSEA. The CDR3 bases are TGCAGCGTTGAAAGACAGGACCTCACTGAAGCTTTCTTT. Encoded protein: CSVERQDLTEAFF. The full variable domain, with the rest looked up from reference TRBV29-1 and TRBJ1-1, is SAVISQKPSRDICQRGTSLTIQCQVDSQVTMMFWYRQQPGQSLTLIATANQGSEATYESGFVIDKFPISRPNLTFSTLTVSNMSPEDSSIYLCSVERQDLTEAFFGQGTRLTVV.

The chain couples TRBV29-1 to TRBJ2-3; D call uncertain. The V gene's germline CDR1 is SQVTM and CDR2 ANQGSEA. The germline V and J ends were trimmed by 4 bases and 5 bases, with 13 bases remaining between them. The CDR3 is 13 residues long. This CDR3 reads CSVAKFPGDTQYF. CDR3 nucleotide sequence: TGCAGCGTTGCGAAATTTCCCGGAGATACGCAGTATTTT.

This chain connects TRBV25-1 to TRBJ2-1; D perhaps matches TRBD2 (6 bases). The CDR3 is made up of 16 amino acids. CDR1 is MGHDK and CDR2 is SYGVNS in the germline V gene. With 4 bases removed from V and 3 bases from J, the gap between germline ends came to 16 bases. The CDR3 sequence: CASSGSGAVFYNEQFF. Here the CDR3 DNA reads TGTGCCAGCAGTGGGTCGGGAGCGGTCTTCTACAATGAGCAGTTCTTC.

The chain carries TRBV2 and TRBJ2-3; D gene ambiguous. V was trimmed by 4 bases and J by 3 bases, leaving 5 bases between them. CDR1 is SNHLY, CDR2 FYNNEI, per germline. The CDR3 sequence is 12 residues long. The CDR3 protein is CASSAWTDTQYF. In DNA, the CDR3 is TGTGCCAGCAGTGCGTGGACAGATACGCAGTATTTT.

This sequence joins TRBV18 and TRBJ1-5; D possibly corresponds to TRBD1 (6 bases). V was shortened by 2 bases and J by 5 bases, with 13 bases between the two germline ends. CDR1 is KGHSH, CDR2 LQKENI, per germline. The length of the CDR3 is 15 residues. The CDR3 here is CASSPDRQGYQPQHF. CDR3 in DNA: TGTGCCAGCTCACCAGACAGGCAGGGGTATCAGCCCCAGCATTTT.

This clone was found once. The chain couples TRBV10-2 to TRBJ1-3, with D unresolved. The germline V gene encodes CDR1 WSHSY and CDR2 SAAADI. Trimming cost V 9 bases and J 0 bases, with 9 bases left between them. CDR3 length equals 13 residues. The CDR3 region has the DNA TGCGCCAGGCACGTCCGCTCTGGAAACACCATATATTTT. Translation gives CARHVRSGNTIYF.

The chain joins TRBV12-3 or TRBV12-4 to TRBJ1-2; 7 bases are shared with TRBD1. The V and J ends lost 5 bases and 6 bases, in that order; junction bases with no gene match: 6. The CDR3 is made up of 13 amino acids. The CDR3 DNA reads as TGTGCCAGCAGTCCCGCGGACAGGCATGGCTACACCTTC. This gives the protein CASSPADRHGYTF.

V is TRBV3-1 (or the pseudogene TRBV3-2) and J is TRBJ2-3, with 12 bases lining up with TRBD2. Germline CDR1 reads LGHDT; CDR2 reads YNNKEL (reference sequence). The CDR3 spans 17 residues. The V segment lost 4 bases and the J segment 4 bases; nucleotides outside the gene matches: 9. The DNA of the CDR3 is TGTGCCAGCAGCCCTCTGAGACTAGCGGGGGAGTCAGATACGCAGTATTTT. Encoded protein: CASSPLRLAGESDTQYF.

This clone was detected only a few times. CDR3 amino acids: CASSSITSTVRNEQYV. CDR3 nucleotide sequence: TGTGCCAGCAGCTCGATAACTTCGACAGTGAGGAACGAGCAGTACGTC. The chain uses TRBV5-5 and TRBJ2-7, with a tentative D call TRBD1 (5 bases). V was pared by 3 bases and J by 5 bases, with 21 bases between. Germline lookup yields CDR1 SGHKS and CDR2 YYEKEE (reference sequence). There are 16 residues in the CDR3.

V and J are TRBV19 and TRBJ1-1, with D perhaps matching TRBD1 (6 bases). Germline V gene data show CDR1 as LNHDA and CDR2 as SQIVND (reference sequence). The CDR3 length is 14 residues. V was shortened by 7 bases and J by 0 bases, with 12 bases between the two germline ends. The CDR3 DNA is TGTGCCAGTACAGGACAGTATATGAACACTGAAGCTTTCTTT. This sequence encodes CASTGQYMNTEAFF.

The chain links TRBV10-3 to TRBJ1-2, with D unclear. The V gene's germline CDR1 is ENHRY and CDR2 SYGVKD. The CDR3 spans 13 residues. Trimming left V 0 bases short and J 6 bases short, with 8 bases between. CDR3 sequence: CAISESRVDGYTF. The DNA for the CDR3 is TGTGCCATCAGTGAGTCACGGGTTGATGGCTACACCTTC.

In its sample, this clone was seen a few times. The rearrangement joins TRBV19 to TRBJ2-1; 11 bases line up with TRBD2. The CDR3 covers 16 residues. The ends lost 10 bases at V and 6 bases at J; junction bases unmatched: 14. Looked up from germline, CDR1 is LNHDA and CDR2 is SQIVND (reference sequence). CDR3 amino acids: CATNAELAGGLNEQFF. The CDR3 DNA follows: TGTGCCACCAATGCGGAGCTAGCGGGGGGTCTCAATGAGCAGTTCTTC.

The chain couples TRBV7-9 to TRBJ2-7; no firm D call. The CDR3 spans 15 residues. V lost 5 bases and J lost 0, with 14 bases in between. Germline lookup yields CDR1 SEHNR and CDR2 FQNEAQ (reference sequence). For the CDR3, the DNA is TGTGCCAGCAGCCCCGACGCAGACCCCTCCTACGAGCAGTACGTC. It is translated as CASSPDADPSYEQYV.

V usage is TRBV7-2 and J usage is TRBJ2-7; D is perhaps TRBD1 (5 bases). Germline V gene data show CDR1 as SGHTA and CDR2 as FQGNSA. The CDR3 has 14 amino acids. V dropped 0 bases and J dropped 6 bases, with 12 bases sitting between them. The CDR3 coding sequence is TGTGCCAGCAGCTTAGCGTGGGGCAGGCCCGAGCAGTACGTC. Its translation: CASSLAWGRPEQYV.

The chain recombines TRBV5-1 with TRBJ2-1, with unresolved D. CDR1 and CDR2 from the germline V gene are SGHRS and YFSETQ. V lost 0 bases, J lost 6 bases, and 13 bases lay in between. CDR3 size: 15 residues. DNA for the CDR3: TGCGCCAGCAGCTTGGGACCGCCAACGGGCAATGAGCAGTTCTTC. Amino acid sequence: CASSLGPPTGNEQFF.

The CDR3 is CASSLWTGGRQETQYF. In nucleotides, the CDR3 is TGTGCCAGCAGTTTATGGACAGGAGGCCGCCAAGAGACCCAGTACTTC. The chain recombines TRBV27 with TRBJ2-5, with TRBD1 identical over 7 bases. V trimming: 1 base; J trimming: 1 base; junction bases outside the gene matches: 6. Per germline, CDR1 MNHEY and CDR2 SMNVEV (reference sequence). CDR3 length: 16 residues.

In this sample, this clone is large. This chain uses TRBV19 with TRBJ1-3; D is uncertain. The germline V gene encodes CDR1 LNHDA and CDR2 SQIVND (reference sequence). The CDR3 consists of 11 residues. V was trimmed by 9 bases and J by 4 bases, leaving 7 bases between them. In DNA form, the CDR3 reads TGTGCCAGCAATATCGGAAACACCATATATTTT. It codes for CASNIGNTIYF.

The DNA of the CDR3 is TGTGCCAGCAGCTCAAGGGTTCGGCGAGAGACCCAGTACTTC. It codes for CASSSRVRRETQYF. The chain links TRBV7-2 to TRBJ2-5, with D hard to call. Germline V lookup: CDR1 SGHTA, CDR2 FQGNSA. The V end was cut by 4 bases, the J end by 4 bases, with 13 bases between. This CDR3 has 14 residues.

This clone showed up just a few times. Distinct nucleotide sequences in the sample also encode this CDR3. The CDR3 DNA follows: TGTGCCAGCAGCTTGGGACAGGGGAATCAGCCCCAGCATTTT. Amino acid sequence: CASSLGQGNQPQHF. The rearrangement uses TRBV7-2 and TRBJ1-5, with TRBD1 matching 10 bases. Germline lookup yields CDR1 SGHTA and CDR2 FQGNSA. V was clipped by 3 bases and J by 4 bases; unmatched bases: 0. CDR3 length: 14 amino acids.